This TCR beta chain is from a study of blood T cell repertoires in COVID-19. Looking at the study overall: The analysed material was cDNA or gDNA that came from T cells, B-cell-depleted T cells, or PBMCs.

CDR1 and CDR2 (germline): SGHTA, FQGNSA. CDR3 length: 15 residues. V was cut by 4 bases and J by 5 bases, with 14 bases left in between. Sequencing was performed with immunoSEQ multiplex PCR; in TCRdb, only in-frame clones are kept and a portion is missing. The sample has 120,000 to 150,000 clones, 82% seen once. The sequence was obtained from a woman of 80 years or more with acute or convalescent COVID-19. The chain links TRBV7-2 to TRBJ2-2, with TRBD1 as a possible D gene (5 bases). Sequencing was carried out using peripheral blood. In nucleotides, the CDR3 is TGTGCCAGCAGCTACTCAGGGTTGCGAACCGGGGAGCTGTTTTTT. Its translation: CASSYSGLRTGELFF.